The 19 T cell receptor beta chains listed next were all sequenced from one sample in a study of blood T cell repertoires in COVID-19. Using immunoSEQ multiplex PCR, the repertoire was profiled, and TCRdb retains in-frame clones only, with some absent. The data show about 120,000 clones, roughly 80% seen once. The sequenced sample consisted of peripheral blood. Every receptor here comes from a human donor in a cohort sampled during active COVID-19.

The chain links TRBV24-1 to TRBJ1-1; D possibly corresponds to TRBD1 (6 bases). This CDR3 comprises 15 residues. The germline CDR1 and CDR2 sequences are KGHDR and SFDVKD. V lost 0 bases to trimming and J lost 5 bases, with 12 bases between them. CDR3 in amino acids: CATSDLARQGTEAFF. The CDR3 DNA sequence: TGTGCCACCAGTGATTTGGCGAGGCAGGGGACTGAAGCTTTCTTT.

This clone was observed many times. V gene TRBV2 combines with J gene TRBJ1-4, with a tentative D call TRBD1 (5 bases). CDR1 is SNHLY, CDR2 FYNNEI, per germline. The CDR3 covers 15 residues. With 7 bases removed from V and 4 bases from J, the gap between germline ends came to 16 bases. CDR3 region: CASTRGGAFNEKLFF. CDR3 DNA sequence: TGTGCCAGCACCCGCGGGGGTGCATTTAATGAAAAACTGTTTTTT. Full variable domain (missing parts from reference TRBV2 and TRBJ1-4): EPEVTQTPSHQVTQMGQEVILRCVPISNHLYFYWYRQILGQKVEFLVSFYNNEISEKSEIFDDQFSVERPDGSNFTLKIRSTKLEDSAMYFCASTRGGAFNEKLFFGSGTQLSVL.

The rearrangement uses TRBV9 and TRBJ2-2; D is possibly TRBD2 (5 bases). Trimming shortened V by 0 bases and J by 3 bases, and 9 bases separated the two germline ends. Germline V lookup: CDR1 SGDLS, CDR2 YYNGEE. The CDR3 is 15 amino acids. CDR3 DNA: TGTGCCAGCAGCGTAGCCGGCGGGTACACCGGGGAGCTGTTTTTT. As protein: CASSVAGGYTGELFF.

The chain uses TRBV2 and TRBJ1-1; 9 bases fit TRBD1. With 6 bases clipped from V and 4 bases from J, the junction kept 6 bases outside the gene matches. CDR1 and CDR2 from the germline V gene are SNHLY and FYNNEI. The CDR3 totals 14 residues. CDR3 loop: CASRSGQGGTEAFF. CDR3 nucleotides: TGTGCCAGCAGATCGGGACAGGGCGGCACTGAAGCTTTCTTT.

The genes are TRBV11-2 and TRBJ1-1; a possible D gene is TRBD1 (5 bases). The CDR3 spans 18 residues. V lost 3 bases, J lost 1 base, and 21 bases lay in between. Looked up from germline, CDR1 is SGHAT and CDR2 is FQNNGV. The CDR3 spells CASSFSVGGWGTNTEAFF. Here the CDR3 DNA reads TGTGCCAGCAGCTTCTCGGTAGGAGGGTGGGGGACGAACACTGAAGCTTTCTTT.

The rearrangement links TRBV18 to TRBJ2-3, with D hard to call. V lost 3 bases and J lost 7, with 5 bases in between. The germline CDR1 and CDR2 sequences are KGHSH and LQKENI. The CDR3 is made up of 11 amino acids. The CDR3 reads CASSPSNTQYF. The CDR3 DNA reads as TGTGCCAGCTCACCTTCAAATACGCAGTATTTT.

V and J are TRBV7-8 and TRBJ1-3; D is perhaps TRBD1 (5 bases). Germline CDR1 reads SGHVS; CDR2 reads FQNEAQ. The CDR3 length is 16 residues. Trimming pared 5 bases from V and 0 bases from J, leaving 14 bases between. The CDR3 loop is CASSRGADLSGNTIYF. CDR3 DNA: TGTGCCAGCAGCCGAGGGGCAGACCTCTCTGGAAACACCATATATTTT.

The chain is built from TRBV9 and TRBJ2-3; D unresolved. The CDR3 sequence is 13 residues long. CDR1 and CDR2 (germline): SGDLS, YYNGEE. Trimming shortened V by 0 bases and J by 6 bases, and 8 bases separated the two germline ends. The CDR3 protein is CASSVGPLDTQYF. In DNA, the CDR3 is TGTGCCAGCAGCGTAGGTCCTCTGGATACGCAGTATTTT.

This clone was found once. The CDR3 nucleotides are TGTGCCAGCAGCCAAGTAGGGGAAAGGCAGTACTTC. Protein sequence: CASSQVGERQYF. The V and J genes are TRBV3-1 (or the pseudogene TRBV3-2) and TRBJ2-7; a weak D match, TRBD1 (5 bases). The CDR3 sequence is 12 residues long. CDR1 is LGHDT, CDR2 YNNKEL, per germline (reference sequence). Trimming removed 1 base at V and 9 bases at J, with 10 bases between.

The chain has TRBV21-1 and TRBJ2-3; the table's TRBD2 call for D was not verified on the DNA. TRBV21-1 is reported as a pseudogene. CDR3 size: 16 residues. CDR3 coding DNA: TGTGCCAGCAGCAAAGGGGGGGAAACGGGCACAGATACGCAGTATTTT. Translated: CASSKGGETGTDTQYF.

This clone turned up a few times. The chain combines TRBV5-1 with TRBJ1-2, with D unclear. This CDR3 comprises 13 residues. Germline V gene sequence: CDR1 SGHRS, CDR2 YFSETQ. With 8 bases removed from V and 4 bases from J, the gap between germline ends came to 15 bases. The CDR3 protein is CASGGVSSYGYTF. The CDR3 region has the DNA TGCGCCAGTGGCGGCGTATCTAGCTATGGCTACACCTTC.

The CDR3 bases are TGTGCCAGCTCACTTTGGGACAGTCACCAAGAGACCCAGTACTTC. This codes for CASSLWDSHQETQYF. This rearrangement joins TRBV18 to TRBJ2-5; 7 nucleotides line up with TRBD1. Trimming took 4 bases from V and 0 from J; bases not matched to a gene: 5. The length of the CDR3 is 15 residues. The germline gives CDR1 KGHSH, CDR2 LQKENI.

CDR3 in DNA: TGCGCCAGCAGCCACCCAAATCCCCAGGCCTCGAGCCAAGAGACCCAGTACTTC. Translating it yields CASSHPNPQASSQETQYF. V usage is TRBV4-1 and J usage is TRBJ2-5; D uncertain. Germline values: CDR1 MGHRA, CDR2 YSYEKL. The CDR3 is 18 amino acids. V lost 3 bases, J lost 1 base, and 21 bases lay in between.

The rearrangement uses TRBV5-1 and TRBJ2-7, with no clear D. CDR3 length equals 15 residues. Germline-derived CDR1 and CDR2 are SGHRS and YFSETQ. V was cut by 2 bases and J by 0 bases, with 12 bases left in between. CDR3 nucleotides: TGCGCCAGCAGCTTTGGTTTCTCGAGCTCCTACGAGCAGTACTTC. It translates to CASSFGFSSSYEQYF.

The chain links TRBV7-2 to TRBJ1-4; D call uncertain. The CDR3 runs to 15 residues. Germline V gene sequence: CDR1 SGHTA, CDR2 FQGNSA. Between the trimmed V and J ends, which lost 5 bases and 1 base, there was a span of 11 bases. In DNA form, the CDR3 reads TGTGCCAGCAGCCCCCCGACGGGAACTAATGAAAAACTGTTTTTT. It translates to CASSPPTGTNEKLFF.

The V and J genes are TRBV5-5 and TRBJ2-3; D gene uncertain. This CDR3 has 13 residues. V gave up 2 bases and J gave up 6 bases, with 10 bases separating them. CDR1 is SGHKS and CDR2 is YYEKEE in the germline V gene (reference sequence). This CDR3 is CASSFRSEDTQYF. DNA of the CDR3: TGTGCCAGCAGCTTCAGATCGGAGGATACGCAGTATTTT.

The chain is built from TRBV25-1 and TRBJ1-1; D uncertain. The CDR3 contains 11 residues. Trimming took off 2 bases at V and 7 bases at J, with 5 bases between the two ends. Germline V gives CDR1 MGHDK, CDR2 SYGVNS. The CDR3: CASSENLEAFF. The CDR3 bases are TGTGCCAGCAGTGAAAATCTTGAAGCTTTCTTT.

The rearrangement uses TRBV20-1 and TRBJ1-2; TRBD1 might be the D (5 bases). In germline, CDR1 is DFQATT, CDR2 SNEGSKA (reference sequence). V shed 6 bases and J shed 13 bases, with 15 bases lying between them. CDR3 length equals 10 residues. DNA of the CDR3: TGCAGTGCCGTCTTCAGGGTTCCCACCTTC. It specifies CSAVFRVPTF.

The chain joins TRBV6-2 or TRBV6-3 to TRBJ1-2; the D gene is possibly TRBD1 (5 bases). V lost 2 bases and J 8 bases, leaving 12 bases between the germline ends. CDR1 is MNHEY, CDR2 SVGEGT, per germline. The CDR3 length is 13 residues. The DNA for the CDR3 is TGTGCCAGCAGTTACCCTGGGGCAGACGGCTACACCTTC. Encoded protein: CASSYPGADGYTF.